What follows are 3 T cell receptor beta chains derived from one specimen sequenced in a study of PD-1 blockade in classical Hodgkin lymphoma. Data came from immunoSEQ multiplex PCR; TCRdb stores just in-frame clones and leaves some out. The sample comprises more than 40,000 clones, 55% to 70% of which are singletons, and 2.6% rests with the top ten. The time point was: cycle 4 day 1 (C4D1), after 5 to 7 weeks of nivolumab. Brentuximab vedotin exposure varied, and every patient relapsed after autologous stem cell transplantation. Source: peripheral blood mononuclear cells (PBMCs), taken before the fourth cycle of nivolumab. These receptors were obtained from a human donor with classical Hodgkin lymphoma.

This clone showed up just a few times. The chain joins TRBV5-6 to TRBJ2-5, with D possibly being TRBD2 (6 bases). The V and J ends lost 4 bases and 3 bases respectively, with 16 bases between them. The CDR3 loop spans 15 amino acids. Looked up from germline, CDR1 is SGHDT and CDR2 is YYEEEE. CDR3 nucleotides: TGTGCCAGCAGCCAAGGTCTTCGGGGGAAAGAGACCCAGTACTTC. This sequence encodes CASSQGLRGKETQYF.

This clone occurred many times. The chain employs TRBV6-5 and TRBJ1-5, with unresolved D. Looked up from germline, CDR1 is MNHEY and CDR2 is SVGAGI. V lost 4 bases to trimming and J lost 3 bases, with 10 bases between them. There are 14 residues in the CDR3. The chain's CDR3 is CASSSGWDNQPQHF. CDR3 sequence (DNA): TGTGCCAGCAGTTCGGGGTGGGACAATCAGCCCCAGCATTTT.

The chain couples TRBV27 to TRBJ1-2, with unresolved D. Germline CDR1 MNHEY, CDR2 SMNVEV (reference sequence). This CDR3 region has 12 residues. Trimming removed 6 bases from V and 6 bases from J, with 11 bases in between. The CDR3 is CASRDPPHGYTF. CDR3 sequence (DNA): TGTGCCAGCAGGGACCCTCCCCATGGCTACACCTTC.